This is a list of T cell receptor beta chains from one sample in a study of neurological immune-mediated disorders. TCRdb ran MiXCR on the 5' RACE reads and lists one entry per CDR3 protein. The sample carries 45,000 to 50,000 distinct CDR3 sequences, around 4.3% recorded once. Sequenced: PBMCs. The receptors shown here come from a woman in her fifties or sixties with multiple sclerosis. Each CDR3 is given with its conserved first and last residue. The D gene is left open where the match is weak. Expanded clones get a size class; other rows say once, few or many, or leave the size out.

V: TRBV20-1
D: .
J: TRBJ2-5
size: many
DNA: TGCAGTGCTAAGCGGTCAGCGGACCAAGAGACCCAGTACTTC
CDR3: CSAKRSADQETQYF

V: TRBV20-1
D: TRBD2
J: TRBJ2-5
size: many
DNA: TGCAGTGCTAGAGTGACTAGCGGGGCCCACCCGGAGACCCAGTACTTC
CDR3: CSARVTSGAHPETQYF

V: TRBV6-5
D: .
J: TRBJ2-2
size: many
DNA: TGTGCCAGCAGTTACTTCGAGGCTTACAGTCTGGAGGAGCTGTTTTTT
CDR3: CASSYFEAYSLEELFF

V: TRBV7-2
D: .
J: TRBJ2-3
size: few
DNA: TGTGCCAGCAGCTTATCAGGGCAAAGCACAGATACGCAGTATTTT
CDR3: CASSLSGQSTDTQYF

V: TRBV4-1
D: .
J: TRBJ2-5
size: many
DNA: TGCGCCAGCAGCCAAGGGTCTTCTATGGGAGAGACCCAGTACTTC
CDR3: CASSQGSSMGETQYF

V: TRBV5-1
D: .
J: TRBJ2-7
size: many
DNA: TGCGCCAGCAGCTTGGGGTACAACGAGCAGTACTTC
CDR3: CASSLGYNEQYF

V: TRBV7-2
D: .
J: TRBJ1-1
size: many
DNA: TGTGCCAGCAGCTTATGGCCGATTAGACTCGGCGGCACTGAAGCTTTCTTT
CDR3: CASSLWPIRLGGTEAFF

V: TRBV4-1
D: .
J: TRBJ1-2
size: many
DNA: TGCGCCAGCAGCCAAGATGCACAGGGTCATGGCTACACCTTC
CDR3: CASSQDAQGHGYTF

V: TRBV7-6
D: .
J: TRBJ1-2
size: .
DNA: TGTGCCAGCACCATCGGGGGCGGCTATGGCTACACCTTC
CDR3: CASTIGGGYGYTF

V: TRBV5-1
D: TRBD1
J: TRBJ1-2
size: few
DNA: TGCGCCAGCAGCTTGGGCAGGGGGGAAGACGGCTACACCTTC
CDR3: CASSLGRGEDGYTF

V: TRBV27
D: .
J: TRBJ1-5
size: many
DNA: TGTGCCAGCGGATACCAGAATCAGCCCCAGCATTTT
CDR3: CASGYQNQPQHF

V: TRBV12-3/TRBV12-4
D: .
J: TRBJ2-5
size: many
DNA: TGTGCCAGCAGTTTAGGTACAGTTCAAGAGACCCAGTACTTC
CDR3: CASSLGTVQETQYF

V: TRBV24-1
D: TRBD1
J: TRBJ2-7
size: few
DNA: TGTGCCACCAGTGATGGGACAGCCTACGAGCAGTACTTC
CDR3: CATSDGTAYEQYF

V: TRBV12-3/TRBV12-4
D: .
J: TRBJ1-3
size: many
DNA: TGTGCCAGCAGTTTACATAGCTCTGGAAACACCATATATTTT
CDR3: CASSLHSSGNTIYF

V: TRBV24-1
D: TRBD1
J: TRBJ2-5
size: .
DNA: TGTGCCACCAGTGATCCGACTCAGGGGGCCGGGGAGACCCAGTACTTC
CDR3: CATSDPTQGAGETQYF

V: TRBV5-1
D: TRBD2
J: TRBJ2-5
size: many
DNA: TGCGCCAGCAGCTTGACTAGCGGATACCAAGAGACCCAGTACTTC
CDR3: CASSLTSGYQETQYF

V: TRBV7-2
D: .
J: TRBJ1-1
size: many
DNA: TGTGCCAGCAGCTTAGTGCGGTTGAACACTGAAGCTTTCTTT
CDR3: CASSLVRLNTEAFF

V: TRBV5-1
D: TRBD2
J: TRBJ2-3
size: .
DNA: TGCGCCAGCAGCAAAATAGCGGGGCCCAGCACAGATACGCAGTATTTT
CDR3: CASSKIAGPSTDTQYF

V: TRBV12-3/TRBV12-4
D: .
J: TRBJ1-1
size: .
DNA: TGTGCCAGCAGTTCCACGGGACACGGAAACACTGAAGCTTTCTTT
CDR3: CASSSTGHGNTEAFF

V: TRBV4-1
D: TRBD1
J: TRBJ1-2
size: many
DNA: TGCGCCAGCAGCCAAGTTGACAGGGGGGACTATGGCTACACCTTC
CDR3: CASSQVDRGDYGYTF

V: TRBV5-6
D: .
J: TRBJ2-1
size: many
DNA: TGTGCCAGCAGCTTGGTTCCCTACAATGAGCAGTTCTTC
CDR3: CASSLVPYNEQFF

V: TRBV20-1
D: TRBD2
J: TRBJ2-7
size: .
DNA: TGCAGTGCTAGAGATCCCAGCGGGGGTTGGGAGCAGTACTTC
CDR3: CSARDPSGGWEQYF

V: TRBV28
D: TRBD1
J: TRBJ1-2
size: many
DNA: TGTGCCAGCAGTTTGCCGGGACAGGGATACTATGGCTACACCTTC
CDR3: CASSLPGQGYYGYTF

V: TRBV30
D: .
J: TRBJ2-2
size: .
DNA: TGTGCCTGGAGTCCCCTCGGATCCAACACCGGGGAGCGGTTTTTT
CDR3: CAWSPLGSNTGERFF

V: TRBV20-1
D: TRBD2
J: TRBJ2-3
size: many
DNA: TGCAGTGCTTCTAGCGGGGATAGCACAGATACGCAGTATTTT
CDR3: CSASSGDSTDTQYF

V: TRBV3-1
D: .
J: TRBJ2-1
size: many
DNA: TGTGCCAGCAGCCAAGACAGGGAGAATGAGCAGTTCTTC
CDR3: CASSQDRENEQFF

V: TRBV20-1
D: .
J: TRBJ2-6
size: many
DNA: TGCAGTGCTAGAGATCGAAGGGCAGGGGCCAACGTCCTGACTTTC
CDR3: CSARDRRAGANVLTF

V: TRBV20-1
D: TRBD1
J: TRBJ1-2
size: many
DNA: TGCAGTGCTCGGGGACAGGGTGACTATGGCTACACCTTC
CDR3: CSARGQGDYGYTF

V: TRBV10-3
D: TRBD2
J: TRBJ2-3
size: many
DNA: TGTGCCATCAGTGTACGCGGGAGACGCGTCACAGATACGCAGTATTTT
CDR3: CAISVRGRRVTDTQYF

V: TRBV18
D: .
J: TRBJ2-1
size: many
DNA: TGTGCCAGCTCACCACAGACAGACAATGAGCAGTTCTTC
CDR3: CASSPQTDNEQFF

V: TRBV10-3
D: .
J: TRBJ2-5
size: many
DNA: TGTGCCATCAGTGTCGGCGGGACCGGGACCCAGTACTTC
CDR3: CAISVGGTGTQYF

V: TRBV10-3
D: .
J: TRBJ2-1
size: many
DNA: TGTGCCATCAGTGAGCCCCAGCGGGAGCAGTTCTTC
CDR3: CAISEPQREQFF

V: TRBV27
D: .
J: TRBJ2-2
size: .
DNA: TGTGCCAGCAGGCCGAACCAGAACACCGGGGAGCTGTTTTTT
CDR3: CASRPNQNTGELFF

V: TRBV5-1
D: TRBD1
J: TRBJ1-5
size: many
DNA: TGCGCCAGCAGCTTGGGGACAGGGGGGAATCAGCCCCAGCATTTT
CDR3: CASSLGTGGNQPQHF

V: TRBV5-1
D: .
J: TRBJ2-3
size: many
DNA: TGCGCCAGCAGCTTGGATGACACAGATACGCAGTATTTT
CDR3: CASSLDDTDTQYF

V: TRBV27
D: TRBD2
J: TRBJ2-7
size: .
DNA: TGTGCCAGCAGGCCAGGGACTACCTCCTACGAGCAGTACTTC
CDR3: CASRPGTTSYEQYF

V: TRBV4-3
D: .
J: TRBJ2-2
size: few
DNA: TGCGCCAGCAGCCCTCAGGGTGTCGCCGGGGAGCTGTTTTTT
CDR3: CASSPQGVAGELFF

V: TRBV4-1
D: .
J: TRBJ2-1
size: many
DNA: TGCGCCAGCAGCGAATCTCCATTGGACAATGAGCAGTTCTTC
CDR3: CASSESPLDNEQFF

V: TRBV5-1
D: .
J: TRBJ1-5
size: many
DNA: TGCGCCAGCAGCTTGGATGGGATTAGCAATCAGCCCCAGCATTTT
CDR3: CASSLDGISNQPQHF

V: TRBV3-1
D: TRBD2
J: TRBJ2-1
size: .
DNA: TGTGCCAGCAGCCAAGATCTTGAGGCGGGGGGGGACAATGAGCAGTTCTTC
CDR3: CASSQDLEAGGDNEQFF

V: TRBV12-3/TRBV12-4
D: TRBD1
J: TRBJ1-2
size: many
DNA: TGTGCCAGCAGTATAAGACAGGGATCCTATGGCTACACCTTC
CDR3: CASSIRQGSYGYTF

V: TRBV20-1
D: .
J: TRBJ1-1
size: many
DNA: TGCAGTGCTAGGCCTTTTTCGGACACTGAAGCTTTCTTT
CDR3: CSARPFSDTEAFF

V: TRBV9
D: .
J: TRBJ1-2
size: few
DNA: TGTGCCAGCAGCGCATTTGGGGTAGGCTACACCTTC
CDR3: CASSAFGVGYTF